This T cell receptor (beta chain) was identified in a study of neoadjuvant anti-PD-1 for oral cavity cancer. Study context: Patients without progression received a fourth nivolumab dose around day 43, then surgical resection on days 50-56.

TCRdb keeps only in-frame clones here, not all; method: immunoSEQ multiplex PCR. The data contain approximately 15,000 clones, 60% to 75% of them singletons. Time point here: after neoadjuvant nivolumab, at surgical resection. These oral cavity squamous cell carcinomas were HPV-negative and locally advanced. PBMCs were not maintained or expanded in culture before analysis. Germline V lookup: CDR1 MNHEY, CDR2 SMNVEV (reference sequence). CDR3 length equals 15 residues. Trimming stripped 4 bases from V and 5 bases from J, with 17 bases between. The chain is built from TRBV27 and TRBJ2-5, with a weak D call TRBD2 (5 bases). The source was PBMCs, collected after nivolumab (anti-PD-1) treatment. This clonotype was sampled from a person aged 35 to 85 with oral cavity squamous cell carcinoma. The CDR3 spells CASSYLGRRRETQYF. The CDR3 DNA sequence: TGTGCCAGCAGTTACCTAGGACGGAGGAGGGAGACCCAGTACTTC.